The 25 T cell receptor beta chains below were found in one sample sequenced in a study of OX40 agonist ivuxolimab in advanced cancers. Clones were sequenced by immunoSEQ multiplex PCR, and TCRdb holds only the in-frame ones, with some missing. The table has about 61,000 clones, approximately 86% seen once; the top ten hold roughly 1.2%. The sample consisted of CD4+ or CD8+ T cells sorted from blood, taken in a trial of the OX40 agonist ivuxolimab. The receptors were gathered from an adult with an advanced solid tumor such as melanoma, head and neck, liver or kidney cancer.

This clone came up once. The chain uses TRBV7-2 and TRBJ2-3; 8 bases line up with TRBD2. The CDR3 has 16 residues. The V gene end was trimmed by 5 bases and the J gene end by 1 base; junction bases not matched to a gene: 8. Germline V gene sequence: CDR1 SGHTA, CDR2 FQGNSA. CDR3 sequence (DNA): TGTGCCAGCAGCATGAACGGGGGGGCCCGCACAGATACGCAGTATTTT. Residues: CASSMNGGARTDTQYF.

This clone has just a few counts. The chain links TRBV5-1 to TRBJ1-5; tentative D call: TRBD1 (5 bases). V lost 3 bases and J lost 4, with 11 bases in between. The CDR3 loop spans 14 amino acids. Germline-derived CDR1 and CDR2 are SGHRS and YFSETQ. The DNA of the CDR3 is TGCGCCAGCAGCTGGGGCGTTGGGAATCAGCCCCAGCATTTT. This translates into CASSWGVGNQPQHF.

The J gene is TRBJ2-3, the V gene TRBV25-1; D tentatively reads TRBD1 or TRBD2 (7 bases each). This CDR3 comprises 16 residues. V lost 5 bases, J lost 2 bases, and 17 bases lay in between. The germline V gene has CDR1 MGHDK and CDR2 SYGVNS. CDR3 DNA sequence: TGTGCCAGCAGTAGGAGACAGGGAGGGACCACAGATACGCAGTATTTT. Residues: CASSRRQGGTTDTQYF. Full variable domain (missing parts from reference TRBV25-1 and TRBJ2-3): EADIYQTPRYLVIGTGKKITLECSQTMGHDKMYWYQQDPGMELHLIHYSYGVNSTEKGDLSSESTVSRIRTEHFPLTLESARPSHTSQYLCASSRRQGGTTDTQYFGPGTRLTVL.

The chain carries TRBV9 and TRBJ2-1; D possibly corresponds to TRBD2 (6 bases). V lost 0 bases and J lost 7, with 17 bases in between. CDR3 length: 16 residues. Germline-derived CDR1 and CDR2 are SGDLS and YYNGEE. The CDR3 coding sequence is TGTGCCAGCAGCGTAGAGCCCTCGACTAGTTTGAATGAGCAGTTCTTC. Translation: CASSVEPSTSLNEQFF.

The chain uses TRBV7-8 and TRBJ1-6; D is undetermined. V was shortened by 1 base and J by 7 bases, with 8 bases between the two germline ends. CDR1 SGHVS and CDR2 FQNEAQ come from the germline V gene. This CDR3 region has 14 residues. The CDR3 here is CASSLGAGNSPLHF. CDR3 bases: TGTGCCAGCAGCTTAGGGGCGGGGAATTCACCCCTCCACTTT.

This sequence joins TRBV27 and TRBJ1-1; D is ambiguous. The germline V and J ends were trimmed by 7 bases and 1 base, with 10 bases remaining between them. Germline V lookup: CDR1 MNHEY, CDR2 SMNVEV (reference sequence). The CDR3 length is 13 residues. CDR3 region: CASNDNRNTEAFF. Here the CDR3 DNA reads TGTGCCAGCAATGATAATAGGAACACTGAAGCTTTCTTT.

The CDR3 region is CASSREGETQYF. The CDR3 DNA sequence: TGTGCTAGCTCCCGTGAGGGGGAGACCCAGTACTTC. The chain is built from TRBV7-7 and TRBJ2-5; possibly TRBD1 or TRBD2 for D (5 bases each). The CDR3 loop spans 12 amino acids. Germline V gene data show CDR1 as SSHAT and CDR2 as FNYEAQ (reference sequence).

The CDR3 DNA follows: TGTGCCAGCAGTGAAGAGGGGAATGAGCAGTTCTTC. This sequence encodes CASSEEGNEQFF. The V gene is TRBV2, the J gene TRBJ2-1; a possible D gene is TRBD1 (5 bases). The germline gives CDR1 SNHLY, CDR2 FYNNEI. This CDR3 region has 12 residues. The V end lost 1 base, the J end lost 7 bases, and 5 bases lay between the germline ends.

J is TRBJ2-3 and V is TRBV10-1; 12 bases fit TRBD1. The CDR3 covers 18 residues. Germline-derived CDR1 and CDR2 are WNHNN and SYGVQD (reference sequence). After removal of 5 bases from V and 4 bases from J, the junction contained 13 bases not matched to a gene. The CDR3 protein is CASSNSLGTGGLADTQYF. The CDR3 DNA follows: TGCGCCAGCAGTAACTCCCTCGGGACAGGGGGCTTGGCAGATACGCAGTATTTT.

CDR3 sequence (DNA): TGTGCCAGTAGTCCGCAGATGAACACTGAAGCTTTCTTT. It yields the protein CASSPQMNTEAFF. This rearrangement joins TRBV19 to TRBJ1-1; D unclear. This CDR3 is built from 13 residues. The germline CDR1 and CDR2 sequences are LNHDA and SQIVND (reference sequence). V lost 5 bases and J 0 bases, leaving 7 bases between the germline ends. The full variable domain, completed using reference TRBV19 and TRBJ1-1, is DGGITQSPKYLFRKEGQNVTLSCEQNLNHDAMYWYRQDPGQGLRLIYYSQIVNDFQKGDIAEGYSVSREKKESFPLTVTSAQKNPTAFYLCASSPQMNTEAFFGQGTRLTVV.

This clone has just a few counts. V is TRBV7-8 and J is TRBJ1-2; D ambiguous. Trimming took 1 base from V and 4 from J, leaving 13 bases between them. CDR3 length equals 15 residues. In germline, CDR1 is SGHVS, CDR2 FQNEAQ. CDR3 in DNA: TGTGCCAGCAGCTTAGATAGTACAGACGGCTATGGCTACACCTTC. It translates to CASSLDSTDGYGYTF.

In nucleotides, the CDR3 is TGTGCCAGCAGCCAAGGGAGGATAAACTATGGCTACACCTTC. Protein product: CASSQGRINYGYTF. J is TRBJ1-2 and V is TRBV11-2, with D unclear. Germline V CDR1 and CDR2: SGHAT, FQNNGV. Trimming left V 5 bases short and J 2 bases short, with 12 bases between. The CDR3 sequence is 14 residues long. Combining the CDR3 with reference TRBV11-2 and TRBJ1-2 gives the whole variable domain EAGVAQSPRYKIIEKRQSVAFWCNPISGHATLYWYQQILGQGPKLLIQFQNNGVVDDSQLPKDRFSAERLKGVDSTLKIQPAKLEDSAVYLCASSQGRINYGYTFGSGTRLTVV.

The rearrangement uses TRBV5-1 and TRBJ2-3; no clear D. Germline CDR1 is SGHRS and CDR2 is YFSETQ. CDR3 length equals 14 residues. V lost 2 bases, J lost 0 bases, and 7 bases lay in between. The CDR3 nucleotides read TGCGCCAGCAGCTTAATTTCGAGCACAGATACGCAGTATTTT. This translates into CASSLISSTDTQYF.

The rearrangement joins TRBV7-9 to TRBJ1-1, with a tentative D call TRBD1 (5 bases). Germline V gene lookup returns CDR1 SEHNR and CDR2 FQNEAQ (reference sequence). With 0 bases removed from V and 4 bases from J, the gap between germline ends came to 9 bases. The CDR3 extends over 14 amino acids. The chain's CDR3 is CASSLAGGGTEAFF. The CDR3 bases are TGTGCCAGCAGCTTAGCGGGTGGGGGCACTGAAGCTTTCTTT. The variable domain in full, completed from reference TRBV7-9 and TRBJ1-1, reads DTGVSQNPRHKITKRGQNVTFRCDPISEHNRLYWYRQTLGQGPEFLTYFQNEAQLEKSRLLSDRFSAERPKGSFSTLEIQRTEQGDSAMYLCASSLAGGGTEAFFGQGTRLTVV.

The gene calls are TRBV7-9 and TRBJ2-3, with D unresolved. V was clipped by 3 bases and J by 2 bases, with 6 bases between them. The CDR3 consists of 13 residues. The germline gives CDR1 SEHNR, CDR2 FQNEAQ (reference sequence). CDR3 region: CASSFSTTDTQYF. Here the CDR3 DNA reads TGTGCCAGCAGCTTCTCCACCACAGATACGCAGTATTTT. The complete variable domain, with remaining parts taken from reference TRBV7-9 and TRBJ2-3, reads DTGVSQNPRHKITKRGQNVTFRCDPISEHNRLYWYRQTLGQGPEFLTYFQNEAQLEKSRLLSDRFSAERPKGSFSTLEIQRTEQGDSAMYLCASSFSTTDTQYFGPGTRLTVL.

The chain combines TRBV27 with TRBJ1-5; 7 bases align to TRBD1. Trimming took 6 bases from V and 5 from J; bases not matched to a gene: 10. CDR1 and CDR2 from the germline V gene are MNHEY and SMNVEV (reference sequence). This CDR3 has 15 amino acids. The CDR3 sequence is CASRPTGSVHQPQHF. DNA for the CDR3: TGTGCCAGCAGACCGACAGGGTCGGTCCATCAGCCCCAGCATTTT.

The rearrangement uses TRBV6-5 and TRBJ1-1; D is perhaps TRBD1 (5 bases). V lost 2 bases and J 1 base, leaving 11 bases between the germline ends. The CDR3 spans 15 residues. Germline assignment: CDR1 MNHEY and CDR2 SVGAGI. The CDR3 bases are TGTGCCAGCAGTTACGGGGGGACGAAGAACACTGAAGCTTTCTTT. This codes for CASSYGGTKNTEAFF.

The V and J genes are TRBV19 and TRBJ1-2; D possibly corresponds to TRBD1 (6 bases). The V gene lost 6 bases and the J gene lost 7 bases, with 18 bases spanning the gap. CDR3 length equals 14 residues. Germline V gene sequence: CDR1 LNHDA, CDR2 SQIVND (reference sequence). The CDR3 reads CASSDRFSYSGYTF. The CDR3 region has the DNA TGTGCCAGTAGCGACAGGTTTAGCTACTCTGGCTACACCTTC.

The chain couples TRBV6-1 to TRBJ1-2; D might be TRBD1 (5 bases). The CDR3 runs to 15 residues. The V end was cut by 7 bases, the J end by 2 bases, with 17 bases between. Germline CDR1 and CDR2: MNHNS and SASEGT. The CDR3 region has the DNA TGTGCCAGCACATTGGCAGGGTCCGGGAACTATGGCTACACCTTC. It specifies CASTLAGSGNYGYTF.

The chain links TRBV18 to TRBJ1-5; D uncertain. The CDR3 totals 14 residues. The V gene's germline CDR1 is KGHSH and CDR2 LQKENI. Trimming pared 5 bases from V and 5 bases from J, leaving 13 bases between. The CDR3 nucleotides read TGTGCCAGCTCAACGGAAGTTTCCTATCAGCCCCAGCATTTT. Amino acid sequence: CASSTEVSYQPQHF.

V is TRBV5-4 and J is TRBJ1-6; possible D gene TRBD1, 6 bases. CDR1 is SGHNT, CDR2 YYREEE, per germline (reference sequence). The V and J ends lost 0 bases and 12 bases respectively, with 13 bases between them. CDR3 size: 14 residues. CDR3 sequence reads: CASSLDWGPRPLHF. CDR3 coding DNA: TGTGCCAGCAGCTTGGATTGGGGGCCCAGACCCCTCCACTTT.

As DNA, the CDR3 is TGTGCCAGCAGCGTAGAGGGGACTAGGAACACTGAAGCTTTCTTT. Translating gives CASSVEGTRNTEAFF. The gene calls are TRBV9 and TRBJ1-1; the D gene is possibly TRBD1 (5 bases). Germline CDR1 reads SGDLS; CDR2 reads YYNGEE. V was cut by 0 bases and J by 1 base, with 10 bases left in between. The CDR3 loop spans 15 amino acids.

The chain carries TRBV18 and TRBJ1-5, with D hard to call. Per germline, CDR1 KGHSH and CDR2 LQKENI. The CDR3 covers 14 residues. The V end lost 4 bases, the J end lost 0 bases, and 7 bases lay between the germline ends. CDR3 sequence (DNA): TGTGCCAGCTCACGGTCGGATAGCAATCAGCCCCAGCATTTT. Translation gives CASSRSDSNQPQHF.

The chain combines TRBV10-3 with TRBJ1-1; possible D gene TRBD1, 5 bases. This CDR3 spans 13 amino acids. V was clipped by 7 bases and J by 4 bases, with 13 bases between them. Germline V CDR1 and CDR2: ENHRY, SYGVKD. The CDR3 reads CAIMRGFGTEAFF. DNA for the CDR3: TGTGCCATCATGAGGGGTTTTGGCACTGAAGCTTTCTTT.

CDR3 DNA: TGCGCCTGTTGGACAGGGAGCACAGATACGCAGTATTTT. It encodes CACWTGSTDTQYF. The chain joins TRBV10-2 to TRBJ2-3; 8 nucleotides align to TRBD1. CDR1 is WSHSY and CDR2 is SAAADI in the germline V gene. This CDR3 has 13 amino acids. Trimming removed 11 bases from V and 0 bases from J; junction bases left unmatched: 4.